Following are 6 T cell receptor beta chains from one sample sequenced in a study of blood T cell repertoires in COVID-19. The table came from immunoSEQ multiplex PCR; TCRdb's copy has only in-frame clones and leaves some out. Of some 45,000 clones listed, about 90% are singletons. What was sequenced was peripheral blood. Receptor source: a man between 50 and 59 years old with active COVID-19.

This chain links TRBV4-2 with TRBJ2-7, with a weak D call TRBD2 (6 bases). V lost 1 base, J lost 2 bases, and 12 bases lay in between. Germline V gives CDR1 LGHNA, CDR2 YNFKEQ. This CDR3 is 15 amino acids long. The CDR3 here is CASSQGPGGAYEQYF. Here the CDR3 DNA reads TGTGCCAGCAGCCAAGGCCCCGGGGGAGCCTACGAGCAGTACTTC.

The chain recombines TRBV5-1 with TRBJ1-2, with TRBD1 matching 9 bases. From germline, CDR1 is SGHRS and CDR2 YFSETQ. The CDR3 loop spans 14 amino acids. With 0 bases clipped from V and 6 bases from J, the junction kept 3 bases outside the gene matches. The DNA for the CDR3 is TGCGCCAGCAGCTTGGGGGACAGGGCCAATGGCTACACCTTC. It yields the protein CASSLGDRANGYTF.

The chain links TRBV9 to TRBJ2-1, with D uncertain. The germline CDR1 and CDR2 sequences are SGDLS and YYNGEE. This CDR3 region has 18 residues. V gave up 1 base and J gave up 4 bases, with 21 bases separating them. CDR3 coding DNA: TGTGCCAGCAGCGTACCCCATAACGGAGCGAATAATTACAATGAGCAGTTCTTC. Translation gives CASSVPHNGANNYNEQFF.

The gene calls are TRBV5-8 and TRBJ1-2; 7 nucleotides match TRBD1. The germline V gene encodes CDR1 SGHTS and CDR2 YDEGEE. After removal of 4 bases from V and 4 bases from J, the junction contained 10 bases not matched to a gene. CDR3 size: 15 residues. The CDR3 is CASSKSTGYGYGYTF. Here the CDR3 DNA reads TGTGCCAGCAGCAAGTCGACAGGGTACGGCTATGGCTACACCTTC. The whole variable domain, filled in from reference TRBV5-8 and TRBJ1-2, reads EAGVTQSPTHLIKTRGQQATLRCSPISGHTSVYWYQQALGLGLQFLLWYDEGEERNRGNFPPRFSGRQFPNYSSELNVNALELEDSALYLCASSKSTGYGYGYTFGSGTRLTVV.

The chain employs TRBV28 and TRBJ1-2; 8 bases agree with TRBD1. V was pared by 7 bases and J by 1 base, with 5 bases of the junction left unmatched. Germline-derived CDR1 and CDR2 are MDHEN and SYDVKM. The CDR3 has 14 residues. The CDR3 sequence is CASIDDRGNYGYTF. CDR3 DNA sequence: TGTGCCAGCATCGATGACAGGGGTAACTATGGCTACACCTTC.

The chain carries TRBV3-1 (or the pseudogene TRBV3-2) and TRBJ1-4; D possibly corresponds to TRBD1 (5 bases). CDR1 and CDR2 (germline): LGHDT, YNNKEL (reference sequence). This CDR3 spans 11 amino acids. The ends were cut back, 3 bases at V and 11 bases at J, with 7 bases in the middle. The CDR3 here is CASSQTDKLFF. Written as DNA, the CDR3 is TGTGCCAGCAGCCAGACAGACAAACTGTTTTTT.